This T cell receptor beta chain came from a study of blood T cell repertoires in COVID-19. Study-level background: In each case, the material was cDNA or gDNA derived from T cells, B-cell-depleted T cells, or PBMCs.

The V gene's germline CDR1 is SGHAT and CDR2 FQNNGV. Unmatched junction bases numbered 5, after V lost 5 bases and J lost 1 base. This CDR3 is 14 amino acids long. In the study's own analysis: The authors estimated nucleated cell counts from reference gene primer amplification. Clones were sequenced by immunoSEQ multiplex PCR, and TCRdb holds only the in-frame ones, with some missing. D and trimming were read from the DNA, whereas the V and J calls and clone size are those reported in that table. The repertoire holds a few hundred thousand clones, with roughly 84% as singletons. The sequenced material came from peripheral blood. The TCR originated in a woman between 18 and 30 years old with acute or convalescent COVID-19. The chain uses TRBV11-2 and TRBJ2-7, with 7 nucleotides matching TRBD1. The CDR3 sequence is CASSDRELSYEQYF. The DNA of the CDR3 is TGTGCCAGCAGCGACAGGGAGTTATCCTACGAGCAGTACTTC.